These 28 T cell receptor beta chains came from one sample sequenced in a study of T cell responses to AZD1222 COVID-19 vaccine. Profiled with immunoSEQ multiplex PCR; TCRdb holds only in-frame clones, not every one. This table holds roughly 150,000 clones, about 85% found once. Sequenced material: peripheral blood, taken after recovery from COVID-19. These TCRs come from an adult who had recovered from COVID-19.

The chain joins TRBV2 to TRBJ2-3; 8 nucleotides line up with TRBD1. Trimming cost V 6 bases and J 3 bases; bases outside gene matches: 14. Germline V gene data show CDR1 as SNHLY and CDR2 as FYNNEI. CDR3 size: 17 residues. CDR3 in DNA: TGTGCCAGCAGCTCATCAGAACAGGGGGATTTGACAGATACGCAGTATTTT. Its protein product is CASSSSEQGDLTDTQYF.

The table lists this clone with a count of one. The gene calls are TRBV15 and TRBJ2-7; D not resolved. CDR1 and CDR2 (germline): LNHNV, YYDKDF (reference sequence). V dropped 1 base and J dropped 3 bases, with 10 bases sitting between them. This CDR3 spans 14 amino acids. The CDR3, as DNA: TGTGCCACCAGCAGAGGAAACAGAAACTACGAGCAGTACTTC. Translation gives CATSRGNRNYEQYF.

The chain is built from TRBV4-1 and TRBJ1-4, with unresolved D. V lost 4 bases and J 0 bases, leaving 9 bases between the germline ends. Looked up from germline, CDR1 is MGHRA and CDR2 is YSYEKL. The CDR3 is 15 amino acids. The DNA for the CDR3 is TGCGCCAGCAGCCCAGGTGGGGCAACTAATGAAAAACTGTTTTTT. This sequence encodes CASSPGGATNEKLFF.

This chain joins TRBV28 and TRBJ2-2; possibly TRBD1 or TRBD2 for D (5 bases each). The CDR3 is made up of 13 amino acids. Looked up from germline, CDR1 is MDHEN and CDR2 is SYDVKM. The CDR3 protein is CASWGLRTGELFF. CDR3 in DNA: TGTGCGTCATGGGGGTTACGTACCGGGGAGCTGTTTTTT. The whole variable domain, remainder taken from reference TRBV28 and TRBJ2-2, is DVKVTQSSRYLVKRTGEKVFLECVQDMDHENMFWYRQDPGLGLRLIYFSYDVKMKEKGDIPEGYSVSREKKERFSLILESASTNQTSMYLCASWGLRTGELFFGEGSRLTVL.

This chain's CDR3 is CATGDSSPSGANVLTF. CDR3 in DNA: TGTGCCACCGGGGACAGCTCTCCCTCTGGGGCCAACGTCCTGACTTTC. The V call is TRBV19, the J call TRBJ2-6; 7 bases are a match to TRBD1. This CDR3 comprises 16 residues. Germline-derived CDR1 and CDR2 are LNHDA and SQIVND (reference sequence). The J segment lost 0 bases and the V segment lost 10 bases, leaving 9 bases of the junction unmatched.

The rearrangement joins TRBV19 to TRBJ2-4; 8 bases agree with TRBD2. This CDR3 spans 16 amino acids. Germline lookup yields CDR1 LNHDA and CDR2 SQIVND (reference sequence). J was trimmed by 5 bases and V by 7 bases; bases with no gene match: 13. CDR3 sequence: CASTPGGGGRENIQYF. The CDR3 coding sequence is TGTGCCAGTACACCCGGGGGGGGAGGAAGGGAAAACATTCAGTACTTC. The variable domain in full, with the rest retrieved from reference TRBV19 and TRBJ2-4, is DGGITQSPKYLFRKEGQNVTLSCEQNLNHDAMYWYRQDPGQGLRLIYYSQIVNDFQKGDIAEGYSVSREKKESFPLTVTSAQKNPTAFYLCASTPGGGGRENIQYFGAGTRLSVL.

This clone was seen a single time. The rearrangement uses TRBV5-6 and TRBJ2-5, with 11 bases matching TRBD2. The V and J ends lost 4 bases and 5 bases, in that order; junction bases with no gene match: 7. The V gene's germline CDR1 is SGHDT and CDR2 YYEEEE. The CDR3 consists of 15 residues. CDR3 amino acids: CASSPLAGGLETQYF. The CDR3 bases are TGTGCCAGCAGCCCATTAGCGGGGGGGCTTGAGACCCAGTACTTC. The whole variable domain, filled in from reference TRBV5-6 and TRBJ2-5, reads DAGVTQSPTHLIKTRGQQVTLRCSPKSGHDTVSWYQQALGQGPQFIFQYYEEEERQRGNFPDRFSGHQFPNYSSELNVNALLLGDSALYLCASSPLAGGLETQYFGPGTRLLVL.

The V gene is TRBV7-2, the J gene TRBJ1-5, with 11 bases matching TRBD1. The length of the CDR3 is 15 residues. V lost 5 bases and J lost 5; bases outside the gene matches: 5. CDR1 is SGHTA and CDR2 is FQGNSA in the germline V gene. CDR3 sequence reads: CASSPGTGGDQPQHF. CDR3 nucleotide sequence: TGTGCCAGCAGCCCCGGGACAGGGGGGGATCAGCCCCAGCATTTT.

The J gene is TRBJ1-3, the V gene TRBV3-1 (or the pseudogene TRBV3-2); D might be TRBD1 (5 bases). Per the germline V gene, CDR1 is LGHDT and CDR2 is YNNKEL (reference sequence). CDR3 length: 17 amino acids. V was trimmed by 1 base and J by 0 bases, leaving 13 bases between them. The CDR3 reads CASSQVYRPLSGNTIYF. CDR3 nucleotides: TGTGCCAGCAGCCAAGTGTACAGGCCCCTCTCTGGAAACACCATATATTTT.

This clone appeared a few times. The chain employs TRBV24-1 and TRBJ2-1; D unclear. Germline CDR1 and CDR2: KGHDR and SFDVKD. Trimming shortened V by 4 bases and J by 0 bases, and 9 bases separated the two germline ends. CDR3 length equals 15 residues. CDR3 bases: TGTGCCACCAGTGACCCCAAGGGCTCCTACAATGAGCAGTTCTTC. It encodes CATSDPKGSYNEQFF.

The chain couples TRBV2 to TRBJ2-1, with D tentatively TRBD1 (5 bases). V was shortened by 0 bases and J by 4 bases, with 10 bases between the two germline ends. The CDR3 spans 15 residues. Germline CDR1 SNHLY, CDR2 FYNNEI. This CDR3 is CASSEAGAGYNEQFF. CDR3 bases: TGTGCCAGCAGTGAAGCAGGGGCCGGGTACAATGAGCAGTTCTTC.

This rearrangement joins TRBV18 to TRBJ1-4; D remains unclear. This CDR3 is built from 13 residues. Germline V CDR1 and CDR2: KGHSH, LQKENI. Trimming shortened V by 1 base and J by 6 bases, and 6 bases separated the two germline ends. The CDR3 DNA sequence: TGTGCCAGCTCACCACGGCAGGATGAAAAACTGTTTTTT. Translation gives CASSPRQDEKLFF. The whole variable domain, filled in from reference TRBV18 and TRBJ1-4, reads NAGVMQNPRHLVRRRGQEARLRCSPMKGHSHVYWYRQLPEEGLKFMVYLQKENIIDESGMPKERFSAEFPKEGPSILRIQQVVRGDSAAYFCASSPRQDEKLFFGSGTQLSVL.

The chain couples TRBV5-6 to TRBJ2-1; weak D call: TRBD2 (6 bases). There are 9 residues in the CDR3. Germline V lookup: CDR1 SGHDT, CDR2 YYEEEE. The CDR3 reads CAGGIEQFF. As DNA, the CDR3 is TGTGCGGGCGGGATTGAGCAGTTCTTC.

This rearrangement joins TRBV5-1 to TRBJ2-2; TRBD1 aligns across 7 bases. Germline V gene sequence: CDR1 SGHRS, CDR2 YFSETQ. CDR3 length equals 17 residues. J gave up 0 bases and V 4 bases, and 9 bases lay outside the gene matches. The CDR3 DNA sequence: TGCGCCAGCAGCCTGACAGGGTTGGACGCGAACACCGGGGAGCTGTTTTTT. This encodes CASSLTGLDANTGELFF.

J is TRBJ2-5 and V is TRBV11-2, with 13 bases aligning to TRBD2. Germline V gene data show CDR1 as SGHAT and CDR2 as FQNNGV. The CDR3 runs 16 residues. Trimming cost V 5 bases and J 6 bases; bases outside gene matches: 9. The CDR3 loop is CASSTRSGTSGKTQYF. CDR3 DNA sequence: TGTGCCAGCAGCACTCGCTCCGGGACTAGCGGGAAGACCCAGTACTTC.

The rearrangement uses TRBV28 and TRBJ1-5; weak D call: TRBD1 (5 bases). Between the trimmed V and J ends, which lost 6 bases and 7 bases, there was a span of 10 bases. The CDR3 has 12 amino acids. CDR1 MDHEN and CDR2 SYDVKM come from the germline V gene. CDR3 sequence reads: CASRGTLQPQHF. CDR3 nucleotide sequence: TGTGCCAGCAGAGGGACTCTACAGCCCCAGCATTTT.

The chain is built from TRBV20-1 and TRBJ2-7; D unclear. CDR1 DFQATT and CDR2 SNEGSKA come from the germline V gene (reference sequence). The CDR3 totals 11 residues. The germline V and J ends were trimmed by 1 base and 3 bases, with 4 bases remaining between them. Here the CDR3 reads CSARGSYEQYF. The CDR3 nucleotides are TGCAGTGCTAGAGGGAGCTACGAGCAGTACTTC.

The rearrangement links TRBV5-1 to TRBJ2-3, with D unclear. Looked up from germline, CDR1 is SGHRS and CDR2 is YFSETQ. The CDR3 extends over 13 amino acids. V lost 1 base and J 1 base, leaving 4 bases between the germline ends. CDR3 in amino acids: CASSLIGTDTQYF. The DNA for the CDR3 is TGCGCCAGCAGCTTGATAGGCACAGATACGCAGTATTTT.

The V and J genes are TRBV9 and TRBJ1-2, with 7 bases lining up with TRBD1. The V gene end was trimmed by 4 bases and the J gene end by 0 bases; junction bases not matched to a gene: 3. Looked up from germline, CDR1 is SGDLS and CDR2 is YYNGEE. The CDR3 length is 14 residues. The CDR3 nucleotides are TGTGCCAGCAGCAGGGGACAGTCTAACTATGGCTACACCTTC. This gives the protein CASSRGQSNYGYTF. Filled out from reference TRBV9 and TRBJ1-2, the complete variable domain reads DSGVTQTPKHLITATGQRVTLRCSPRSGDLSVYWYQQSLDQGLQFLIQYYNGEERAKGNILERFSAQQFPDLHSELNLSSLELGDSALYFCASSRGQSNYGYTFGSGTRLTVV.

This clone has just a few counts. The chain uses TRBV6-2 or TRBV6-3 and TRBJ1-4; TRBD1 aligns across 7 bases. V lost 4 bases to trimming and J lost 5 bases; unmatched junction nucleotides: 7. The germline CDR1 and CDR2 sequences are MNHEY and SVGEGT. The CDR3 spans 15 residues. In DNA, the CDR3 is TGTGCCAGCAGTTCACCCTCAGGGGGAAATGAAAAACTGTTTTTT. The encoded protein is CASSSPSGGNEKLFF.

The V call is TRBV11-2, the J call TRBJ1-6; D not resolved. Germline assignment: CDR1 SGHAT and CDR2 FQNNGV. Trimming shortened V by 7 bases and J by 5 bases, and 6 bases separated the two germline ends. This CDR3 spans 12 amino acids. CDR3 protein: CASKLNNSPLHF. In nucleotides, the CDR3 is TGTGCCAGCAAGCTCAATAATTCACCCCTCCACTTT. Looking up the rest from reference TRBV11-2 and TRBJ1-6 gives the full variable domain: EAGVAQSPRYKIIEKRQSVAFWCNPISGHATLYWYQQILGQGPKLLIQFQNNGVVDDSQLPKDRFSAERLKGVDSTLKIQPAKLEDSAVYLCASKLNNSPLHFGNGTRLTVT.

The rearrangement links TRBV2 to TRBJ1-5; tentative D call: TRBD1 (5 bases). V lost 3 bases, J lost 4 bases, and 13 bases lay in between. This CDR3 has 15 amino acids. The germline CDR1 and CDR2 sequences are SNHLY and FYNNEI. The CDR3 region is CASSEPGGGNQPQHF. The CDR3 DNA reads as TGTGCCAGCAGTGAGCCGGGTGGGGGGAATCAGCCCCAGCATTTT.

The count of this clone is one. The chain has TRBV5-4 and TRBJ2-3; 7 bases line up with TRBD2. The CDR3 contains 14 residues. Germline V lookup: CDR1 SGHNT, CDR2 YYREEE (reference sequence). Trimming took 4 bases from V and 2 from J; bases not matched to a gene: 4. The CDR3 spells CASSLAAFTDTQYF. The CDR3, as DNA: TGTGCCAGCAGCCTAGCGGCTTTCACAGATACGCAGTATTTT.

In regard to this clone: Additional DNA sequences in this sample encode the identical CDR3. The chain combines TRBV7-9 with TRBJ1-6; D is unresolved. Trimming stripped 0 bases from V and 9 bases from J, with 3 bases between. Germline V lookup: CDR1 SEHNR, CDR2 FQNEAQ (reference sequence). This CDR3 spans 12 amino acids. CDR3 residues: CASSLAGSPLHF. The DNA of the CDR3 is TGTGCCAGCAGCTTAGCAGGTTCACCCCTCCACTTT.

The chain joins TRBV19 to TRBJ1-3, with 7 bases aligning to TRBD1. V lost 2 bases, J lost 2 bases, and 3 bases stayed unmatched. Germline V gives CDR1 LNHDA, CDR2 SQIVND (reference sequence). The CDR3 has 15 amino acids. CDR3 in DNA: TGTGCCAGTAGTATACAGCAGGGGGCTGGAAACACCATATATTTT. It translates to CASSIQQGAGNTIYF.

The chain carries TRBV6-5 and TRBJ1-5, with 9 nucleotides matching TRBD1. Germline trimming cut 6 bases from V and 6 bases from J; bases unmatched to any gene: 9. This CDR3 has 15 residues. CDR1 is MNHEY and CDR2 is SVGAGI in the germline V gene. The chain's CDR3 is CASRPPGQGSQPQHF. The CDR3 DNA is TGTGCCAGCAGGCCACCGGGACAGGGATCTCAGCCCCAGCATTTT.

The chain uses TRBV19 and TRBJ2-7, with D unclear. CDR1 is LNHDA and CDR2 is SQIVND in the germline V gene (reference sequence). With 8 bases removed from V and 4 bases from J, the gap between germline ends came to 12 bases. This CDR3 is 12 amino acids long. The CDR3 sequence: CASGMGDYEQYF. DNA for the CDR3: TGTGCCAGTGGAATGGGTGATTACGAGCAGTACTTC.

The chain combines TRBV7-2 with TRBJ2-4; TRBD1 aligns across 9 bases. This CDR3 comprises 16 residues. CDR1 is SGHTA and CDR2 is FQGNSA in the germline V gene. J lost 1 base, V lost 6 bases, and 7 bases had no gene match. The CDR3 nucleotides read TGTGCCAGCAGTCCAAACAGGGGGCGCGCCAAAAACATTCAGTACTTC. This encodes CASSPNRGRAKNIQYF.